This T cell receptor beta chain was retrieved from a study of T cell responses to AZD1222 COVID-19 vaccine. Second-dose recipients at about 4 or about 12 weeks were treated as one pooled group. Using immunoSEQ multiplex PCR, the repertoire was profiled, and TCRdb retains in-frame clones only, with some absent. Seen here are more than 40,000 clones, about 90% observed once, and the top ten hold over 30%. The sequence was collected from an adult who received the AZD1222 COVID-19 vaccine. Sequenced here: peripheral blood, sampled 28 days after the second AZD1222 dose.

CDR3 DNA sequence: TGTGCCAGCAGCACAGGGACAGGTCGTGCCGGGGAGCTGTTTTTT. Protein: CASSTGTGRAGELFF. The chain links TRBV5-6 to TRBJ2-2; 8 bases are a match to TRBD1. V was pared by 4 bases and J by 6 bases, with 8 bases of the junction left unmatched. CDR3 size: 15 residues. The V gene's germline CDR1 is SGHDT and CDR2 YYEEEE.